This T cell receptor beta chain was recorded in a study of post-analysis software for immune sequencing data. On this clonotype itself: Its antigen is not identified.

Overall study findings and caveats: Comparison of patients with controls showed about 5 TRBV segments more frequent in patients, TRBV5-6, TRBV5-1 and TRBV20-1 among them.

Prepared TCR beta cDNA libraries contained unique molecular identifiers. Researchers reported roughly 0.5 million cDNA molecules coming from approximately 1 to 10 million T cells. TCRdb reprocessed the PCR reads with MiXCR, giving one entry per CDR3 protein. This sample has 650,000 to 850,000 distinct CDR3 sequences, with roughly half found just once. Trimming shortened V by 1 base and J by 6 bases, and 12 bases separated the two germline ends. The CDR3 is 14 amino acids. This sequence originates from a girl under 18 with multiple sclerosis. The chain uses TRBV12-3 or TRBV12-4 and TRBJ1-2; D ambiguous. The sequenced sample was blood. Written as DNA, the CDR3 is TGTGCCAGCAGTTTAGGGACGGGGTTCAATGGCTACACCTTC. This codes for CASSLGTGFNGYTF.